The TCR beta chain described here comes from a study of cytomegalovirus exposure and HLA in healthy donors. Germline V lookup: CDR1 MGHDK, CDR2 SYGVNS. J was trimmed by 0 bases and V by 4 bases; bases with no gene match: 7. The CDR3 is made up of 17 amino acids. Study findings and constraints: Some segments of the V type, notably TRBV6-2 and TRBV6-3, were excluded as indistinguishable.

Details on this clone: Its antigen is unknown.

PCR amplification relied on 60 Vbeta primers (plus 13 Jbeta primers). Libraries were prepared by immunoSEQ multiplex PCR; TCRdb keeps only in-frame clonotypes and omits some of them. Among 160,000 or so clones, around 73% were seen once, and the ten largest hold over 1.1%. Healthy donors of bone marrow made up the group. The clonotype originates from a male donor in good health and CMV-seronegative. Sequencing was carried out using PBMCs. The chain joins TRBV25-1 to TRBJ2-3, with TRBD1 identical over 10 bases. CDR3 bases: TGTGCCAGCAGTGCCCGACAGGGGGCACCTAGCACAGATACGCAGTATTTT. Amino acids: CASSARQGAPSTDTQYF.